The 17 T cell receptor delta chains given below trace back to one sample, sequenced in a study of gammadelta T cells in human blood. With CATT, TCRdb re-called clones from the RT-PCR reads. The sample records 1,500 to 2,000 delta-chain clones, around 7% being singletons. Sequencing was performed on non-Vgamma9Vdelta2 gamma-delta T cells from fetal blood. The receptors shown here come from a human fetus.

This rearrangement joins TRAV29/DV5 to TRDJ2, with 10 bases fitting TRDD3. The germline gives CDR1 NSMFDY, CDR2 ISSIKDK. The trim removed 0 bases at V and 0 bases at J, leaving 5 bases unmatched. The CDR3 totals 17 residues. CDR3 protein: CAASARTGGSLTAQLFF. CDR3 DNA: TGTGCAGCAAGCGCGCGTACTGGGGGATCTTTGACAGCACAACTCTTCTTT.

Within the sample, this clone is medium-sized. A read error may be the cause here, since a much bigger clone is one base away. Other DNA sequences in this specimen translate into the identical CDR3. The chain carries TRDV2 and TRDJ3; 11 nucleotides match TRDD3. The germline V gene has CDR1 GEAIGNYY and CDR2 EKD. This CDR3 comprises 16 residues. Losses at the gene ends were 4 bases for V and 3 bases for J; bases not matched to a gene: 1. CDR3 residues: CACDTGGYWDTRQMFF. CDR3 coding DNA: TGTGCCTGTGATACTGGGGGATACTGGGACACCCGACAGATGTTTTTC.

This clone is categorized as medium-sized. The chain combines TRDV1 with TRDJ1; the D is unclear. In germline, CDR1 is TSWWSYY, CDR2 QGS. The CDR3 has 11 residues. The V and J ends lost 2 bases and 4 bases respectively, with 2 bases between them. CDR3 in amino acids: CALGEYDKLIF. In DNA, the CDR3 is TGTGCTCTTGGGGAATACGATAAACTCATCTTT.

As to this clone: Because the CDR3's place on the DNA is in doubt, the DNA is left out and the CDR3 is given as listed by TCRdb. The chain carries TRAV29/DV5 and TRDJ3; the table calls TRDD3, which could not be checked here. Termini included, the CDR3 measures 21 amino acids. The germline V gene encodes CDR1 NSMFDY and CDR2 ISSIKDK. CDR3 in amino acids: CSVLLCSKREGGSWDTRQMFF.

This clone is deemed medium-sized (0.01 to 0.1%). The gene calls are TRDV2 and TRDJ3, with 13 bases matching TRDD3. J lost 0 bases, V lost 4 bases, and 2 bases had no gene match. Per germline, CDR1 GEAIGNYY and CDR2 EKD. The CDR3 length is 18 residues. CDR3 coding DNA: TGTGCCTGTGATACTGGGGGATACGGCTCCTGGGACACCCGACAGATGTTTTTC. Residues: CACDTGGYGSWDTRQMFF.

The J gene is uncalled and the V gene is TRDV3; TRDD3, the table's D call, was not compared with the DNA. The CDR3 sequence is 15 residues long. Germline V CDR1 and CDR2: TVYSNPD, GDNSRS (reference sequence). CDR3 region: CAYAGGYEQSEKLIF. CDR3 bases: TGTGCCTATGCTGGGGGATACGAACAGAGCGAAAAACTCATTTTT.

By share, this clone ranks as medium-sized. The chain employs TRDV3 and TRDJ1; 12 nucleotides agree with TRDD3. J lost 3 bases, V lost 4 bases, and 0 bases had no gene match. The CDR3 extends over 12 amino acids. CDR1 TVYSNPD and CDR2 GDNSRS come from the germline V gene (reference sequence). CDR3 nucleotides: TGTGCCTCTGGGGGATACGCCGATAAACTCATCTTT. This codes for CASGGYADKLIF. The full variable domain, its missing parts supplied by reference TRDV3 and TRDJ1, is CDKVTQSSPDQTVASGSEVVLLCTYDTVYSNPDLFWYRIRPDYSFQFVFYGDNSRSEGADFTQGRFSVKHILTQKAFHLVISPVRTEDSATYYCASGGYADKLIFGKGTRVTVEP.

In its sample, this clone ranks as large. This chain joins TRDV2 and TRDJ1, with 8 bases that match TRDD3. The V gene end was trimmed by 0 bases and the J gene end by 10 bases; junction bases not matched to a gene: 0. CDR1 and CDR2 from the germline V gene are GEAIGNYY and EKD. The CDR3 covers 11 residues. The CDR3 loop reads CACDTWGILIF. The CDR3 DNA is TGTGCCTGTGACACCTGGGGGATACTCATCTTT.

This clone is medium-sized (0.01 to 0.1%) by share. The chain links TRDV2 to TRDJ1, with a possible D match to TRDD3 (6 bases). Per the germline V gene, CDR1 is GEAIGNYY and CDR2 is EKD. V was shortened by 0 bases and J by 0 bases, with 7 bases between the two germline ends. The CDR3 loop spans 14 amino acids. CDR3 sequence: CACDTGIYTDKLIF. CDR3 bases: TGTGCCTGTGACACCGGGATATACACCGATAAACTCATCTTT.

This clone was observed a handful of times. Being one base from a much bigger clone, this may be a read error. The chain couples TRDV1 to TRDJ2; 9 bases are shared with TRDD3. CDR3 size: 24 residues. From germline, CDR1 is TSWWSYY and CDR2 QGS. V lost 3 bases, J lost 4 bases, and 30 bases stayed unmatched. CDR3 amino acids: CALGDQTGNFLRGYAYTWTAQLFF. CDR3 nucleotide sequence: TGTGCTCTTGGGGACCAGACAGGGAACTTCCTAAGGGGATACGCGTACACTTGGACAGCACAACTCTTCTTT.

This clone counts as large. The rearrangement uses TRDV1 and TRDJ1; 13 nucleotides align to TRDD3. CDR1 and CDR2 (germline): TSWWSYY, QGS. With 2 bases clipped from V and 3 bases from J, the junction kept 15 bases outside the gene matches. The length of the CDR3 is 20 residues. CDR3 sequence reads: CALGESLAVLGDTGADKLIF. The CDR3 nucleotides read TGTGCTCTTGGGGAAAGCTTGGCCGTACTGGGGGATACGGGAGCCGATAAACTCATCTTT.

Only a few counts were recorded for this clone. A far bigger clonotype differs at one base, so this is likely a read error. This rearrangement joins TRDV3 to TRDJ2; TRDD3 aligns across 7 bases. The junction had 3 bases not matched to a gene; V was cut back by 5 bases and J by 3 bases. Germline V CDR1 and CDR2: TVYSNPD, GDNSRS (reference sequence). The CDR3 is made up of 12 amino acids. The CDR3 DNA is TGTGCCCTTGGGGGACTGACAGCACAACTCTTCTTT. Its protein is CALGGLTAQLFF.

About this clone: Its ends do not fully match the called genes, so a read error is possible. V usage is TRDV1 and J usage is TRDJ1; 8 nucleotides line up with TRDD3. CDR1 and CDR2 (germline): TSWWSYY, QGS. The length of the CDR3 is 15 residues. CDR3 loop: CALGELLGDTDKRIF. The CDR3, as DNA: TGTGCTCTTGGGGAACTCCTGGGGGACACCGATAAACGCATCTTT.

This clone has a handful of counts. It may be a read error: a sequence one base away is much more abundant. V and J are TRDV3 and TRDJ3; 12 nucleotides agree with TRDD3. Germline CDR1 TVYSNPD, CDR2 GDNSRS (reference sequence). With 1 base clipped from V and 0 bases from J, the junction kept 1 base outside the gene matches. The CDR3 is 17 amino acids. As DNA, the CDR3 is TGTGCCTTTAACTGGGGGATACACTCCTGGGACACCCGACAGATGTTTTTC. It yields the protein CAFNWGIHSWDTRQMFF. The complete variable domain, with remaining parts taken from reference TRDV3 and TRDJ3, reads CDKVTQSSPDQTVASGSEVVLLCTYDTVYSNPDLFWYRIRPDYSFQFVFYGDNSRSEGADFTQGRFSVKHILTQKAFHLVISPVRTEDSATYYCAFNWGIHSWDTRQMFFGTGIKLFVEP.

Relative to its sample, this clone is medium-sized (0.01 to 0.1%). This chain joins TRDV1 and TRDJ1, with 8 nucleotides matching TRDD3. From germline, CDR1 is TSWWSYY and CDR2 QGS. The CDR3 sequence is 13 residues long. V lost 0 bases and J lost 6; bases outside the gene matches: 0. This chain's CDR3 is CALGELGIHKLIF. The DNA for the CDR3 is TGTGCTCTTGGGGAACTGGGGATACATAAACTCATCTTT.

This clone was detected only a few times. This rearrangement joins TRDV2 to TRDJ2; TRDD3 aligns across 9 bases. V shed 1 base, J shed 0 bases, and the junction held 11 bases outside the gene matches. From germline, CDR1 is GEAIGNYY and CDR2 EKD. CDR3 length equals 19 residues. The CDR3 spells CACDTRTGGHHPLTAQLFF. CDR3 in DNA: TGTGCCTGTGACACTCGTACTGGGGGACACCACCCTTTGACAGCACAACTCTTCTTT.

The chain recombines TRDV3 with TRDJ2; 12 bases line up with TRDD3. Trimming at V came to 1 base and at J to 0 bases, leaving 6 bases not matched to a gene. CDR3 length equals 17 residues. The germline gives CDR1 TVYSNPD, CDR2 GDNSRS (reference sequence). The CDR3 is CAFKYWGIPSLTAQLFF. CDR3 in DNA: TGTGCCTTTAAGTACTGGGGGATACCCTCTTTGACAGCACAACTCTTCTTT.